Reported below is one T cell receptor (beta chain). Its antigen is currently unknown. Germline loops: CDR1 SEHNR, CDR2 FQNEAQ (reference sequence). The CDR3 totals 12 residues. Trimming cost V 4 bases and J 8 bases, with 9 bases left between them. This sample stems from a study of cytomegalovirus exposure and HLA in healthy donors. Whole-study findings and limits: Reports described diagnosis of cytomegalovirus status by the classifier as highly specific and sensitive.

Healthy bone marrow donors made up the donors. Amplification used 60 Vbeta primers and 13 Jbeta primers. Here immunoSEQ multiplex PCR was the method, and the copy in TCRdb shows in-frame clones only, minus some. Altogether some 130,000 clones are present, roughly four fifths being singletons, with the ten largest covering about 8.6%. This chain connects TRBV7-9 to TRBJ2-1; D not resolved. The clonotype was recovered from a woman between 45 and 65 years old in good health and CMV-seropositive. Input material: PBMCs. CDR3 coding DNA: TGTGCCAGCAGCTATGTCCCGGATGAGCAGTTCTTC. Translated, it gives CASSYVPDEQFF.